The T cell receptor beta chain under discussion was sequenced for a study of blood T cell repertoires in COVID-19. Overall study: Samples came from the United States, Italy and Spain, spanning acute and convalescent COVID-19. The cDNA or gDNA used as material had been derived from T cells, B-cell-depleted T cells, or PBMCs.

Trimming removed 2 bases from V and 1 base from J, with 5 bases in between. CDR3 length equals 13 residues. Germline V gene data show CDR1 as LNHDA and CDR2 as SQIVND (reference sequence). Original processing methods: Amplification from reference gene primers served as the basis for estimated nucleated cell counts. Clones were read by immunoSEQ multiplex PCR, and TCRdb kept only the in-frame ones, dropping some. That table gives V, J and clone size, and the DNA gave D and trimming. The sample has roughly 250,000 clones, roughly 79% seen once. Sequenced: peripheral blood. The sequence derives from a woman aged 55-75 years with active or convalescent COVID-19. This chain uses TRBV19 with TRBJ1-1, with D uncertain. CDR3 bases: TGTGCCAGTAGTATACCCCAGAACACTGAAGCTTTCTTT. Protein: CASSIPQNTEAFF.